This is a list of T cell receptor beta chains from one sample in a study of blood T cell repertoires in COVID-19. Using immunoSEQ multiplex PCR, the repertoire was profiled, and TCRdb retains in-frame clones only, with some absent. The sample comprises about 99,000 clones, 70% to 85% of which are singletons, and 2.5% to 3.5% rests with the top ten. Sequenced: peripheral blood. The receptors were sampled from a woman older than 75 with active or convalescent COVID-19. Each CDR3 is given with its conserved first and last residue.

j_call: TRBJ2-7; v_call: TRBV6-2/TRBV6-3; cdr3_aa: CASSSTSRSSYEQYF
j_call: TRBJ2-7; v_call: TRBV7-2; cdr3_aa: CASSPAYEQYF
j_call: TRBJ1-2; v_call: TRBV5-6; cdr3_aa: CASSPETGVGGYGYTF
j_call: TRBJ2-2; v_call: TRBV28; cdr3_aa: CASSFGLGANAYGELFF
j_call: TRBJ2-6; v_call: TRBV11-2; cdr3_aa: CASSTRQKQPDSGANVLTF
j_call: TRBJ1-5; v_call: TRBV5-6; cdr3_aa: CASSSARTALSNQPQHF
j_call: TRBJ1-1; v_call: TRBV5-4; cdr3_aa: CASSLVAKNTEAFF
j_call: TRBJ1-1; v_call: TRBV19; cdr3_aa: CASSYRVGGTNTEAFF
j_call: TRBJ2-1; v_call: TRBV19; cdr3_aa: CASSIPSGSSSYNEQFF
j_call: TRBJ1-5; v_call: TRBV24-1; cdr3_aa: CATSDFPGQPQHF
j_call: TRBJ1-2; v_call: TRBV29-1; cdr3_aa: CSVEDPGTVYGYTF
j_call: TRBJ2-3; v_call: TRBV21-1; cdr3_aa: CASSPKALAGVSTDTQYF
j_call: TRBJ1-2; v_call: TRBV29-1; cdr3_aa: CSVQGVYGYTF
j_call: TRBJ2-7; v_call: TRBV14; cdr3_aa: CASSPPGGSKEQYF
j_call: TRBJ2-2; v_call: TRBV19; cdr3_aa: CASSIGGTGELFF
j_call: TRBJ1-2; v_call: TRBV24-1; cdr3_aa: CATSEPGTGNYGYTF
j_call: TRBJ2-2; v_call: TRBV2; cdr3_aa: CASLLGPTGGGTGELFF
j_call: TRBJ1-2; v_call: TRBV18; cdr3_aa: CASSPGTGADGYTF
j_call: TRBJ2-6; v_call: TRBV28; cdr3_aa: CASSLRGNTRVSGANVLTF
j_call: TRBJ1-5; v_call: TRBV6-2/TRBV6-3; cdr3_aa: CASSFRGAWAQPQHF
j_call: TRBJ2-7; v_call: TRBV19; cdr3_aa: CASSVSRGYEQYF
j_call: TRBJ1-4; v_call: TRBV29-1; cdr3_aa: CSVAAGFSNEKLFF
j_call: TRBJ1-1; v_call: TRBV6-4; cdr3_aa: CASSESLEGTEAFF
j_call: TRBJ1-5; v_call: TRBV5-5; cdr3_aa: CASSQGQPNQPQHF